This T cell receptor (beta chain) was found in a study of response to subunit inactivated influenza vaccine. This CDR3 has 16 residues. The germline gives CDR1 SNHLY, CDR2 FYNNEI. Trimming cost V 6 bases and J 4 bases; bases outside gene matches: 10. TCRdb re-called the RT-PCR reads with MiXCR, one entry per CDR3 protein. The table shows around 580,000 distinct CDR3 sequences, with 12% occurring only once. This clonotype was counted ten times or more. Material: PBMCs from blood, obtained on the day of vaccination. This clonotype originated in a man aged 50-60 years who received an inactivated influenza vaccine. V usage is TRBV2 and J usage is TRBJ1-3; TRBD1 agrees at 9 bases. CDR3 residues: CASSDGQGISGNTIYF. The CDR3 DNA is TGTGCCAGCAGCGACGGACAGGGGATCTCGGGAAACACCATATATTTT. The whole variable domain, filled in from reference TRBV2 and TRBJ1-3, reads EPEVTQTPSHQVTQMGQEVILRCVPISNHLYFYWYRQILGQKVEFLVSFYNNEISEKSEIFDDQFSVERPDGSNFTLKIRSTKLEDSAMYFCASSDGQGISGNTIYFGEGSWLTVV.